The clone carrying this T cell receptor (beta chain) was seen once. These data come from a study of OX40 agonist ivuxolimab in advanced cancers. Study summary: Ivuxolimab, an antibody that agonizes OX40 (CD134), was administered to the patients. Those enrolled were about 80% male, with a mean age of about 66 years and ages from roughly 20 to 85. Earlier treatment with anti-PD-1, anti-PD-L1 or anti-CTLA-4 was permitted, and over 35% had received some. Partial responses were achieved by three patients, of whom one had hepatocellular carcinoma and two had cutaneous melanoma.

J was trimmed by 5 bases and V by 0 bases; bases with no gene match: 5. The germline V gene has CDR1 SGHRS and CDR2 YFSETQ. The CDR3 runs to 15 residues. This table comes from immunoSEQ multiplex PCR, and its TCRdb copy is limited to in-frame clones, with some not included. Of 50,000 to 65,000 clones listed, approximately 88% are singletons. The material was CD4+ or CD8+ T cells sorted from blood, obtained in a trial of the OX40 agonist ivuxolimab. This sequence joins TRBV5-1 and TRBJ2-1, with 7 nucleotides matching TRBD1. The sequence came from an adult with an advanced solid tumor such as melanoma, head and neck, liver or kidney cancer. CDR3 coding DNA: TGCGCCAGCAGCTTGGGAGGGGGCACCGACAATGAGCAGTTCTTC. Translated: CASSLGGGTDNEQFF. Filled out from reference TRBV5-1 and TRBJ2-1, the complete variable domain reads KAGVTQTPRYLIKTRGQQVTLSCSPISGHRSVSWYQQTPGQGLQFLFEYFSETQRNKGNFPGRFSGRQFSNSRSEMNVSTLELGDSALYLCASSLGGGTDNEQFFGPGTRLTVL.